Below are 9 T cell receptor beta chains sequenced from a single sample in a study of CD8+ T cells in alopecia areata. Reverse transcribed after extraction, RNA yielded cDNA as the sequencing template. Here immunoSEQ multiplex PCR was the method, and the copy in TCRdb shows in-frame clones only, minus some. The table records 120,000 or so clones, 50% to 60% of them present only once. Here the sequenced sample was CD4+ T cells sorted from blood, taken at week 0. The receptor set was obtained from a human donor with alopecia areata.

This clone has a handful of counts. The chain employs TRBV10-3 and TRBJ1-1; the match to TRBD1 covers 8 bases. V was clipped by 6 bases and J by 8 bases; unmatched bases: 5. Germline assignment: CDR1 ENHRY and CDR2 SYGVKD. The CDR3 length is 12 residues. CDR3: CAISPDRGEAFF. The CDR3 DNA follows: TGTGCCATCAGCCCCGACAGGGGAGAAGCTTTCTTT.

This chain joins TRBV7-9 and TRBJ2-1; D ambiguous. V was clipped by 0 bases and J by 7 bases, with 10 bases between them. The CDR3 has 14 residues. CDR1 is SEHNR, CDR2 FQNEAQ, per germline (reference sequence). The CDR3 DNA reads as TGTGCCAGCAGCTTAGCCAGCGTACAAAATGAGCAGTTCTTC. It codes for CASSLASVQNEQFF.

V gene TRBV2 combines with J gene TRBJ1-2; D is uncertain. The CDR3 covers 13 residues. Trimming cost V 1 base and J 8 bases, with 11 bases left between them. CDR1 and CDR2 (germline): SNHLY, FYNNEI. The CDR3 region has the DNA TGTGCCAGCAGTGAAGAGTTATGGGGAGGCTACACCTTC. This gives the protein CASSEELWGGYTF.

This chain joins TRBV15 and TRBJ1-2; TRBD1 might be the D (6 bases). Germline CDR1 and CDR2: LNHNV and YYDKDF (reference sequence). Deletions cut 4 bases from V and 8 bases from J, with 20 bases between. The CDR3 is 15 amino acids. The CDR3 loop reads CATSNPKGQGKGYTF. The CDR3 DNA follows: TGTGCCACCAGCAACCCTAAGGGGCAGGGGAAGGGCTACACCTTC.

Worth noting for this clone: This sample includes further DNA sequences coding for the same CDR3. V usage is TRBV5-1 and J usage is TRBJ2-3, with D unclear. The CDR3 length is 14 residues. The germline V gene encodes CDR1 SGHRS and CDR2 YFSETQ. V dropped 0 bases and J dropped 2 bases, with 7 bases sitting between them. CDR3 region: CASSLAHSTDTQYF. The CDR3 region has the DNA TGCGCCAGCAGCTTGGCCCATTCCACAGATACGCAGTATTTT. The variable domain in full, with the rest retrieved from reference TRBV5-1 and TRBJ2-3, is KAGVTQTPRYLIKTRGQQVTLSCSPISGHRSVSWYQQTPGQGLQFLFEYFSETQRNKGNFPGRFSGRQFSNSRSEMNVSTLELGDSALYLCASSLAHSTDTQYFGPGTRLTVL.

The genes are TRBV6-5 and TRBJ1-2, with D possibly TRBD1 on 5 matching bases. The germline CDR1 and CDR2 sequences are MNHEY and SVGAGI. The CDR3 consists of 15 residues. Trimming took 0 bases from V and 4 from J, leaving 12 bases between them. Written as DNA, the CDR3 is TGTGCCAGCAGTTACTCGCAGGGTATCGGCTATGGCTACACCTTC. This gives the protein CASSYSQGIGYGYTF.

The chain carries TRBV5-1 and TRBJ2-5; D perhaps matches TRBD1 (5 bases). Germline V CDR1 and CDR2: SGHRS, YFSETQ. There are 14 residues in the CDR3. Trimming stripped 1 base from V and 5 bases from J, with 12 bases between. As DNA, the CDR3 is TGCGCCAGCAGCTTGTCTGGGGCCGGTGAGACCCAGTACTTC. This sequence encodes CASSLSGAGETQYF. Looking up the rest from reference TRBV5-1 and TRBJ2-5 gives the full variable domain: KAGVTQTPRYLIKTRGQQVTLSCSPISGHRSVSWYQQTPGQGLQFLFEYFSETQRNKGNFPGRFSGRQFSNSRSEMNVSTLELGDSALYLCASSLSGAGETQYFGPGTRLLVL.

V is TRBV9 and J is TRBJ2-7, with 7 bases lining up with TRBD1. Germline values: CDR1 SGDLS, CDR2 YYNGEE. CDR3 size: 14 residues. Trimming took 2 bases from V and 0 from J; bases not matched to a gene: 2. CDR3 residues: CASSVEGASYEQYF. DNA for the CDR3: TGTGCCAGCAGCGTCGAGGGGGCCTCCTACGAGCAGTACTTC. The variable domain in full, with the rest retrieved from reference TRBV9 and TRBJ2-7, is DSGVTQTPKHLITATGQRVTLRCSPRSGDLSVYWYQQSLDQGLQFLIQYYNGEERAKGNILERFSAQQFPDLHSELNLSSLELGDSALYFCASSVEGASYEQYFGPGTRLTVT.

This clone was seen only a few times. Here the CDR3 DNA reads TGTGCCAGCAGCGTACGAGACACTGAAGCTTTCTTT. Translated, it gives CASSVRDTEAFF. The rearrangement uses TRBV9 and TRBJ1-1, with no clear D. Germline V CDR1 and CDR2: SGDLS, YYNGEE. The CDR3 is made up of 12 amino acids. V shed 1 base and J shed 3 bases, with 4 bases lying between them.